The 25 T cell receptor beta chains in this list originate from one sample, sequenced in a study of shared clonotypes between healthy human individuals. CD8 cells regarded as naive lacked CD45RO, were positively chosen for CCR7, and omitted terminally differentiated effector memory CD45RA+ cells. Clones were read by immunoSEQ multiplex PCR, and TCRdb kept only the in-frame ones, dropping some. The sample comprises more than 2 million clones, about 94% of which are singletons, and around 1.1% rests with the top ten. Sequencing input: naive CD8+ T cells sorted from blood. These receptors were collected from a man aged 18 to 29 in good health.

A remark on this clone: At one boundary the junction diverges from the germline segment, which might be a read error. The chain is built from TRBV19 and TRBJ1-6; D unresolved. CDR1 is LNHDA, CDR2 SQIVND, per germline (reference sequence). The CDR3 totals 8 residues. The CDR3 region is CFSSPLHF. CDR3 in DNA: TGCTTTAGTTCACCCCTCCACTTT.

The chain has TRBV27 and TRBJ1-2; D possibly corresponds to TRBD1 (5 bases). The V and J ends lost 6 bases and 8 bases respectively, with 19 bases between them. Germline CDR1 MNHEY, CDR2 SMNVEV (reference sequence). This CDR3 comprises 14 residues. CDR3 DNA sequence: TGTGCCAGCAGCCGGGACGGACCTTCGCGCGGCTACACCTTC. Encoded protein: CASSRDGPSRGYTF.

In this sample, this clone turned up once. The rearrangement links TRBV5-6 to TRBJ2-7; 11 bases are a match to TRBD1. There are 15 residues in the CDR3. The junction had 6 bases not matched to a gene; V was cut back by 0 bases and J by 7 bases. Germline lookup yields CDR1 SGHDT and CDR2 YYEEEE. This CDR3 reads CASSLDGTGGSEQYF. DNA for the CDR3: TGTGCCAGCAGCTTGGATGGGACAGGGGGAAGTGAGCAGTACTTC.

Worth noting for this clone: Other nucleotide sequences from this sample produce the same CDR3. The chain links TRBV7-9 to TRBJ2-7; D tentatively reads TRBD1 or TRBD2 (5 bases each). The CDR3 has 12 residues. Germline V gene data show CDR1 as SEHNR and CDR2 as FQNEAQ (reference sequence). Trimming cost V 4 bases and J 7 bases, with 11 bases left between them. CDR3 coding DNA: TGTGCCAGCAGCTGGGGAGAGGGGGAGCAGTACTTC. This encodes CASSWGEGEQYF.

The V call is TRBV29-1, the J call TRBJ1-1; D gene unclear. Germline values: CDR1 SQVTM, CDR2 ANQGSEA. CDR3 length: 15 amino acids. V lost 6 bases and J 0 bases, leaving 17 bases between the germline ends. CDR3 coding DNA: TGCAGCGTCCTTAGGCCGTACAGCCTGAACACTGAAGCTTTCTTT. It is translated as CSVLRPYSLNTEAFF.

In DNA form, the CDR3 reads TGTGCCAGCACCGGGGGGTCTGTTACTGAAGCTTTCTTT. Translation: CASTGGSVTEAFF. The chain couples TRBV28 to TRBJ1-1; maybe TRBD1 (5 bases). The germline V gene encodes CDR1 MDHEN and CDR2 SYDVKM. This CDR3 is 13 amino acids long. The V gene lost 7 bases and the J gene lost 5 bases, with 14 bases spanning the gap.

This sequence joins TRBV5-1 and TRBJ2-7, with 7 bases fitting TRBD1. Trimming removed 1 base from V and 5 bases from J; junction bases left unmatched: 12. This CDR3 has 16 amino acids. Germline CDR1 reads SGHRS; CDR2 reads YFSETQ. The CDR3 DNA is TGCGCCAGCAGCTTGAGCTCTACAGGGGAGATAAACGAGCAGTACTTC. It is translated as CASSLSSTGEINEQYF.

The chain has TRBV13 and TRBJ2-2, with a tentative D call TRBD2 (5 bases). This CDR3 has 16 amino acids. CDR1 is PRHDT, CDR2 FYEKMQ, per germline (reference sequence). Deletions cut 3 bases from V and 7 bases from J, with 18 bases between. CDR3 residues: CASSLLSRGPGGELFF. The DNA of the CDR3 is TGTGCCAGCAGCTTGCTTTCCCGAGGGCCGGGCGGGGAGCTGTTTTTT.

This clone was recorded once. This sequence joins TRBV5-8 and TRBJ2-3; D gene ambiguous. The CDR3 has 17 amino acids. Germline lookup yields CDR1 SGHTS and CDR2 YDEGEE. With 0 bases removed from V and 3 bases from J, the gap between germline ends came to 17 bases. CDR3 protein: CASSLAPRAGDTDTQYF. For the CDR3, the DNA is TGTGCCAGCAGCTTGGCTCCTCGGGCAGGTGATACAGATACGCAGTATTTT.

V and J are TRBV12-5 and TRBJ2-2; no definite D call. V was trimmed by 3 bases and J by 6 bases, leaving 5 bases between them. The CDR3 extends over 12 amino acids. Germline V gene sequence: CDR1 LGHNT, CDR2 FRNRAP. The CDR3 reads CASGFSSGELFF. The CDR3 bases are TGTGCTAGTGGTTTCTCATCCGGGGAGCTGTTTTTT.

This clone was counted a few times. This same CDR3 is encoded by further DNA sequences in the sample. Here the CDR3 DNA reads TGTGCCAGCAGCCCCCCGATCTCCTACGAGCAGTACTTC. Translation gives CASSPPISYEQYF. The V gene is TRBV7-9, the J gene TRBJ2-7; D is undetermined. The CDR3 loop spans 13 amino acids. Germline V gene sequence: CDR1 SEHNR, CDR2 FQNEAQ (reference sequence). Trimming pared 5 bases from V and 0 bases from J, leaving 8 bases between.

V is TRBV6-5 and J is TRBJ1-4, with a tentative D call TRBD1 (5 bases). CDR1 is MNHEY and CDR2 is SVGAGI in the germline V gene. Trimming took 2 bases from V and 12 from J, leaving 10 bases between them. This CDR3 has 12 amino acids. DNA of the CDR3: TGTGCCAGCAGTTACGCACGGGGGGAACTGTTTTTT. It encodes CASSYARGELFF.

Of note for this clone: Other DNA sequences in the same sample also yield this CDR3. The V gene is TRBV7-9, the J gene TRBJ2-7; 7 bases fit TRBD1. This CDR3 has 14 residues. The V segment lost 4 bases and the J segment 2 bases; nucleotides outside the gene matches: 5. Germline V CDR1 and CDR2: SEHNR, FQNEAQ (reference sequence). The CDR3 region is CASSSRTGPYEQYF. The DNA of the CDR3 is TGTGCCAGCAGCTCTAGGACAGGCCCCTACGAGCAGTACTTC.

This clone was seen more than once but under ten times. Other DNA sequences in the same sample also yield this CDR3. The chain joins TRBV2 to TRBJ2-7, with TRBD1 identical over 7 bases. Per the germline V gene, CDR1 is SNHLY and CDR2 is FYNNEI. The CDR3 covers 13 residues. Trimming took 5 bases from V and 4 from J; bases not matched to a gene: 5. The DNA of the CDR3 is TGTGCCAGCAGTCCCGGGACAGATTACGAGCAGTACTTC. It codes for CASSPGTDYEQYF.

The chain employs TRBV7-8 and TRBJ2-5; D not certain. This CDR3 comprises 14 residues. CDR1 and CDR2 from the germline V gene are SGHVS and FQNEAQ. Trimming stripped 3 bases from V and 3 bases from J, with 11 bases between. CDR3: CASSFPDGEETQYF. The CDR3 nucleotides read TGTGCCAGCAGCTTCCCCGACGGAGAAGAGACCCAGTACTTC.

This chain uses TRBV30 with TRBJ2-2; D gene uncertain. Germline lookup yields CDR1 GTSNPN and CDR2 SVGIG (reference sequence). This CDR3 comprises 13 residues. The ends were cut back, 4 bases at V and 4 bases at J, with 10 bases in the middle. CDR3 residues: CAWTFEITGELFF. Here the CDR3 DNA reads TGTGCCTGGACGTTCGAGATCACCGGGGAGCTGTTTTTT.

This clone was counted once. The V and J genes are TRBV13 and TRBJ2-7, with TRBD2 matching 11 bases. This CDR3 is built from 15 residues. Germline CDR1 PRHDT, CDR2 FYEKMQ (reference sequence). Trimming took 5 bases from V and 3 from J; bases not matched to a gene: 6. The CDR3 sequence is CASSQGLAVFYEQYF. Here the CDR3 DNA reads TGTGCCAGCAGCCAGGGACTAGCGGTTTTCTACGAGCAGTACTTC. Full variable domain (rest looked up from reference TRBV13 and TRBJ2-7): AAGVIQSPRHLIKEKRETATLKCYPIPRHDTVYWYQQGPGQDPQFLISFYEKMQSDKGSIPDRFSAQQFSDYHSELNMSSLELGDSALYFCASSQGLAVFYEQYFGPGTRLTVT.

For this clone: The same CDR3 is also encoded by other DNA sequences in this sample. The rearrangement links TRBV4-1 to TRBJ2-7; 9 bases line up with TRBD1. After removal of 1 base from V and 2 bases from J, the junction contained 3 bases not matched to a gene. The germline V gene has CDR1 MGHRA and CDR2 YSYEKL. This CDR3 region has 15 residues. CDR3 coding DNA: TGCGCCAGCAGCCAAGGACAGGGGGGCACCTACGAGCAGTACTTC. This encodes CASSQGQGGTYEQYF.

The rearrangement joins TRBV5-1 to TRBJ2-7; weak D call: TRBD2 (5 bases). The ends were cut back, 0 bases at V and 5 bases at J, with 18 bases in the middle. Germline V gene data show CDR1 as SGHRS and CDR2 as YFSETQ. This CDR3 region has 16 residues. CDR3: CASSLEAELGRDEQYF. DNA for the CDR3: TGCGCCAGCAGCTTGGAGGCGGAGTTGGGGAGAGACGAGCAGTACTTC.

The rearrangement links TRBV4-2 to TRBJ1-4, with 8 positions matching TRBD1. With 0 bases clipped from V and 2 bases from J, the junction kept 8 bases outside the gene matches. From germline, CDR1 is LGHNA and CDR2 YNFKEQ. The CDR3 spans 18 residues. The CDR3 sequence is CASSQERQGISTNEKLFF. The CDR3 DNA reads as TGTGCCAGCAGCCAAGAGCGACAGGGGATTTCGACTAATGAAAAACTGTTTTTT.

The chain uses TRBV27 and TRBJ2-3, with 8 bases lining up with TRBD2. V shed 6 bases and J 4 bases; nucleotides not matched to a gene: 3. This CDR3 has 13 residues. In germline, CDR1 is MNHEY, CDR2 SMNVEV (reference sequence). The CDR3 region is CASSELAADTQYF. For the CDR3, the DNA is TGTGCCAGCAGCGAACTAGCGGCAGATACGCAGTATTTT.

This clone has just one count. V and J are TRBV4-1 and TRBJ1-3; TRBD1 matches 7 bases. The CDR3 totals 15 residues. Germline V gives CDR1 MGHRA, CDR2 YSYEKL. The V and J ends lost 0 bases and 3 bases, in that order; junction bases with no gene match: 2. The chain's CDR3 is CASSQEAGGGNTIYF. DNA of the CDR3: TGCGCCAGCAGCCAAGAGGCAGGGGGTGGAAACACCATATATTTT.

The chain recombines TRBV5-4 with TRBJ1-6, with D hard to call. This CDR3 is 13 amino acids long. The V end was cut by 4 bases, the J end by 4 bases, with 6 bases between. CDR1 and CDR2 from the germline V gene are SGHNT and YYREEE (reference sequence). The CDR3 DNA reads as TGTGCCAGCAGCCCCTCTTATAATTCACCCCTCCACTTT. Protein sequence: CASSPSYNSPLHF.

This chain links TRBV5-1 with TRBJ2-1; D gene uncertain. CDR1 and CDR2 from the germline V gene are SGHRS and YFSETQ. The CDR3 covers 15 residues. V was trimmed by 4 bases and J by 2 bases, leaving 13 bases between them. CDR3 protein: CASSVDSSPYNEQFF. CDR3 DNA: TGCGCCAGCAGCGTCGACTCTTCCCCCTACAATGAGCAGTTCTTC.

In its sample, this clone was seen a few times. CDR3 bases: TGTGCCAGAAGCTTGGAAGGTGACACTGAAGCTTTCTTT. Protein: CARSLEGDTEAFF. The rearrangement links TRBV5-3 to TRBJ1-1; D remains unclear. TRBV5-3 belongs to the ORF category, with a function that is uncertain. V was trimmed by 0 bases and J by 3 bases, leaving 6 bases between them. The CDR3 is made up of 13 amino acids.